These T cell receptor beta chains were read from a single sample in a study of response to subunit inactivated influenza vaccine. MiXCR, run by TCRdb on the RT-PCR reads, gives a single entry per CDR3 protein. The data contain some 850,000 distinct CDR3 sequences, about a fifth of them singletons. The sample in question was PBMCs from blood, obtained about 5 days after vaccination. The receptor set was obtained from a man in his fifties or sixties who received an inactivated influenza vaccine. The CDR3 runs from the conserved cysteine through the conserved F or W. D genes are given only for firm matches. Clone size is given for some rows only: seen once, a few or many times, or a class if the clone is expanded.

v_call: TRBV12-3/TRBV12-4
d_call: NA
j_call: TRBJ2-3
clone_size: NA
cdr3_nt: TGTGCCAGCATCATGAGCGGAGGCGGCACAGATACGCAGTATTTT
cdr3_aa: CASIMSGGGTDTQYF

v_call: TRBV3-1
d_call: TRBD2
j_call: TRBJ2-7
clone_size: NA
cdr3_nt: TGTGCCAGCAGCCAGGGGGGGCTAGCGGGAGCCTCCTACGAGCAGTACTTC
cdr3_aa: CASSQGGLAGASYEQYF

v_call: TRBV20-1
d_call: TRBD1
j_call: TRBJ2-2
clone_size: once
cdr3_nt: TGCAGTGCTAGAGATCTTCAGGGCAGGGGGCCCGGGGAGCTGTTTTTT
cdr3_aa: CSARDLQGRGPGELFF

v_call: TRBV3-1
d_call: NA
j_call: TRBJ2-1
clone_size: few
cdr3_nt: TGTGCCAGCAGCCAAAGACGCCGACGGCTATACAATGAGCAGTTCTTC
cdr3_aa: CASSQRRRRLYNEQFF

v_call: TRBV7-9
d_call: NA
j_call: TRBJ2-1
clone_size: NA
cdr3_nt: TGTGCCAGCGGGGGCGGGAAACTAGGGGCCTACAATGAGCAGTTCTTC
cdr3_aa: CASGGGKLGAYNEQFF

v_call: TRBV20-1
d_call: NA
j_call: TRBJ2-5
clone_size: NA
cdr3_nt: TGCAGTGCTACCCTGGGACCCATCCAAGAGACCCAGTACTTC
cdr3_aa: CSATLGPIQETQYF

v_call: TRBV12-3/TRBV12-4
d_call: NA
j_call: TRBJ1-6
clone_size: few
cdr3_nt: TGTGCCAGCAGTTATCCGGGTTCACCCCTCCACTTT
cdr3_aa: CASSYPGSPLHF

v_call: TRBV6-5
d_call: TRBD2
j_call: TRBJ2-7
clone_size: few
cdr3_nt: TGTGCCAGCAGTTATGAGCGGGGGACCTACGAGCAGTACTTC
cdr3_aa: CASSYERGTYEQYF

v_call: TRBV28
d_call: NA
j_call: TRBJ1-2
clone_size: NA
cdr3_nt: TGTGCCAGCAGTTTGGTTTCCGGATTTGACACCTTC
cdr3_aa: CASSLVSGFDTF

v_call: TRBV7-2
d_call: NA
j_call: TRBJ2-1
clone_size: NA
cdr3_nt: TGTGCCAGCAGCTTAGCATCTAGCCGGGAGCAGTTCTTC
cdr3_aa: CASSLASSREQFF

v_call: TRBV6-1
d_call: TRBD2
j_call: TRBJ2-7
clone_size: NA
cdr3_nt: TGTGCCAGCACCTGGACTAGCGGGCCCTACGAGCAGTACTTC
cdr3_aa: CASTWTSGPYEQYF

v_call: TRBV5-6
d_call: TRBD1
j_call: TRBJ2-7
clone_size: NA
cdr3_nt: TGTGCCAGCAGCTTGGGAATGGTACCGGGACAGGGCAACTTC
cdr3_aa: CASSLGMVPGQGNF

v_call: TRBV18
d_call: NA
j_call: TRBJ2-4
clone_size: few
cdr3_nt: TGTGCCAGCTCCCGGACGCCAGGGCAGTACGGAAACATTCAGTACTTC
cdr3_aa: CASSRTPGQYGNIQYF

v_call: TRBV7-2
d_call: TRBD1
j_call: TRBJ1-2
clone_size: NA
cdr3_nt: TGTGCCAGCAGCTTATCAGGGGGAGGGGCCGGCTATGGCTACACCTTC
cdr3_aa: CASSLSGGGAGYGYTF

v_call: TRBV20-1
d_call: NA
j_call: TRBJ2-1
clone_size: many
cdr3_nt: TGCAGTGCGTATGGTTTGGGCCTACCGGACTCCTACAATGAGCAGTTCTTC
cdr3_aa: CSAYGLGLPDSYNEQFF

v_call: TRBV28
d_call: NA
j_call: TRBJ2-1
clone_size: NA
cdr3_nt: TGTGCCAGCAGTGCCGTGCGGTTTCGATACCACAATGAGCAGTTCTTC
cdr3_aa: CASSAVRFRYHNEQFF

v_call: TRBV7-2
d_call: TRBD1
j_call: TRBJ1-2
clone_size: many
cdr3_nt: TGCGCCAGCAGCGGACAGGGGAACTATGGCTACACCTTC
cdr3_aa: CASSGQGNYGYTF

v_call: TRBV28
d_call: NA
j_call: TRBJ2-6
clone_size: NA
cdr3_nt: TGTGCCAGCAGTTCCCGGTTCGGGGCCAACGTCCTGACTTTC
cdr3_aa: CASSSRFGANVLTF

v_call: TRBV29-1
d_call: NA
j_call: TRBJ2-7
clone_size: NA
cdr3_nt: TGCAGCGTTGAAGATCCCAGGTCCTACGAGCAGTACTTC
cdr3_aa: CSVEDPRSYEQYF

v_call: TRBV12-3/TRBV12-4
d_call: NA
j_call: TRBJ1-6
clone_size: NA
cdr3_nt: TGTGCCAGCAACCTCTCATGGGGACCCCTCCACTTT
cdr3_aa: CASNLSWGPLHF

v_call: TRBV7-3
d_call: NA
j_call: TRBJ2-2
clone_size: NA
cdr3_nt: TGTGCCAGCAGCTTAAATGCTGCAACGAACACCGGGGAGCTGTTTTTT
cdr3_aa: CASSLNAATNTGELFF

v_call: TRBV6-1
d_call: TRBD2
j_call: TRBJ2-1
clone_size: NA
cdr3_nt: TGTGCCAGCAGCCAGTCAGCCCCGGGACTAGCGGGAGGGGAACCTGAGCAGTTCTTC
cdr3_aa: CASSQSAPGLAGGEPEQFF

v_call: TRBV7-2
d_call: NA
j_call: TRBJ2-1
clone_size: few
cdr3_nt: TGTGCCAGCTCCCCAATGATGTACAATGAGCAGTTCTTC
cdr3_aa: CASSPMMYNEQFF

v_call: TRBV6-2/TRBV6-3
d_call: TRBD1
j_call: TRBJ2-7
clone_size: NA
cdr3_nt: TGTGCCAGCAGTTACTCACCCCTGGGACAGGGTTACGAGCAGTACTTC
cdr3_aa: CASSYSPLGQGYEQYF

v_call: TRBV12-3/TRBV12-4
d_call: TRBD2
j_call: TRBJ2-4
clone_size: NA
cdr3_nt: TGTGCCAGCAGTCCCGGACTAGCGGGAGGGCCTTGGGACATTCAGTACTTC
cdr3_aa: CASSPGLAGGPWDIQYF

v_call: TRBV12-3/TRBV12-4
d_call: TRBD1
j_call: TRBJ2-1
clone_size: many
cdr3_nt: TGTGCCAGCACCCCGGACAGGGGTCCCTACAATGAGCAGTTCTTC
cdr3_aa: CASTPDRGPYNEQFF

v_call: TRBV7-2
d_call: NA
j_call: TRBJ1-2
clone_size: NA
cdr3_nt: TGTGCCAGCAGCTTGGGAGGGAGTCCGCGGGGCTACACCTTC
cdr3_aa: CASSLGGSPRGYTF

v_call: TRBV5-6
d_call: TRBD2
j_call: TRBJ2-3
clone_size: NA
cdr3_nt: TGTGCCAGCAGCTTTGAGTTAGCGGGAGTAGCCACAGATACGCAGTATTTT
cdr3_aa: CASSFELAGVATDTQYF

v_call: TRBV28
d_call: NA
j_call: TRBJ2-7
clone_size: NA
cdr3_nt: TGTGCCAGCAGTTTAGCCCCCCGGCAGCCTGGCTACGAGCAGTACTTC
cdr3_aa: CASSLAPRQPGYEQYF

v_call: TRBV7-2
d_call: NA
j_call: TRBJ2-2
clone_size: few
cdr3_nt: TGTGCCAGCAGCTTAGATATAGGGGGCACCGGGGAGCTGTTTTTT
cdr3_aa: CASSLDIGGTGELFF

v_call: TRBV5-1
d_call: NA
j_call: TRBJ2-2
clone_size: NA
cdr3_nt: TGCGCCAGCAGCCCGTCCGGACTAACGAACACCGGGGAGCTGTTTTTT
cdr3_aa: CASSPSGLTNTGELFF

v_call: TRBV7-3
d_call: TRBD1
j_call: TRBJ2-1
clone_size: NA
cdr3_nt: TGTGCCAGCAGCCGGGACAGGAGACCTTACAATGAGCAGTTCTTC
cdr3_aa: CASSRDRRPYNEQFF

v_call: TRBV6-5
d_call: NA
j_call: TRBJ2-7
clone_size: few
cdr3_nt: TGTGCCAGCAGTTCCAATTCCGGGACAAGGACCTACGAGCAGTACTTC
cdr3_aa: CASSSNSGTRTYEQYF

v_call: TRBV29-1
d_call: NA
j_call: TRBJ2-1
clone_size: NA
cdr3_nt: TGCAGCGTTCGACTCATGTACGAGCAGTTCTTC
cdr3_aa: CSVRLMYEQFF

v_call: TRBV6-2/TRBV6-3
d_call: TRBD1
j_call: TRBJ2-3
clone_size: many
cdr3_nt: TGTGCCAGCAGTTACTCCCCGGGACAGGGGGCAGATACGCAGTATTTT
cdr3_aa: CASSYSPGQGADTQYF

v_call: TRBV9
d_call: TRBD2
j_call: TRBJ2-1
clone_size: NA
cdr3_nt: TGTGCCAGCAGCGTAGGTCTAGCGGGAGTGGGGGAGCAGTTCTTC
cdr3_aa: CASSVGLAGVGEQFF

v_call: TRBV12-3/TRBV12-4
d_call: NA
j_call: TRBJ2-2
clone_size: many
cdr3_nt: TGTGCCAGCAGTCCAGGGAGTTTCGGGGAGCTGTTTTTT
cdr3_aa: CASSPGSFGELFF

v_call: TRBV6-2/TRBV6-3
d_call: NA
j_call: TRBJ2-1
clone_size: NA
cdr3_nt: TGTGCCAGCAACGTGGACGGATCCTCCTACAATGAGCAGTTCTTC
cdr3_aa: CASNVDGSSYNEQFF

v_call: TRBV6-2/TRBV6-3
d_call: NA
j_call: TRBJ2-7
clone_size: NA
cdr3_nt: TGTGCCAGCAGTTATCTCGGGTTGAGCTCCTACGAGCAGTACTTC
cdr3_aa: CASSYLGLSSYEQYF

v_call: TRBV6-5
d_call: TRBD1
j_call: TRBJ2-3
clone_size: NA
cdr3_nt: TGTGCCAGCAGTTACGATTGGGACAGGAGCACAGATACGCAGTATTTT
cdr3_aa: CASSYDWDRSTDTQYF

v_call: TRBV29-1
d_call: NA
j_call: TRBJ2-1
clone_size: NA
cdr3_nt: TGCAGCTTTTACCAGGGATCTTACAATGAGCAGTTCTTC
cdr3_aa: CSFYQGSYNEQFF

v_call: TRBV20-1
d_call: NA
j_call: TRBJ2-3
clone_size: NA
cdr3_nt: TGCAGTGGAACGCGTTGGGGGGTTAGCACAGATACGCAGTATTTT
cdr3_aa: CSGTRWGVSTDTQYF

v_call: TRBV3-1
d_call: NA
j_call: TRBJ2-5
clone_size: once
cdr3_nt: TGTGCCAGCAGCCAAGGGCGCAGGAGTGAGACCCAGTACTTC
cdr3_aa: CASSQGRRSETQYF

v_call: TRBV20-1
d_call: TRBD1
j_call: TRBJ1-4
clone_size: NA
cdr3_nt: TGCAGTGCTAGAGATACACAGGGGGCGGAAAAACTGTTTTTT
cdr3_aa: CSARDTQGAEKLFF

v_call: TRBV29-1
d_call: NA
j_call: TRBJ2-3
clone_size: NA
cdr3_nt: TGCAGCGTTGCAAAAGAGTTCACAGATACGCAGTATTTT
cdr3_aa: CSVAKEFTDTQYF

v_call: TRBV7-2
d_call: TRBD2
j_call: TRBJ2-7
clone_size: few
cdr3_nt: TGTGCCAGCAGCTTCGGGGAGGGCCTCACTGAGCAGTACTTC
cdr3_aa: CASSFGEGLTEQYF

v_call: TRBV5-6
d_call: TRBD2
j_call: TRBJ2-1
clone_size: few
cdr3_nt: TGTGCCAGCAGCCCGTCTGTGCTAGCGGGAGTGATCTACAATGAGCAGTTCTTC
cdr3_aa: CASSPSVLAGVIYNEQFF

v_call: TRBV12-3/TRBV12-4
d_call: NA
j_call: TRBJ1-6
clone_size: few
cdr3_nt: TGTGCCAGCAGGGAAAGGGGGGCATATAATTCACCCCTCCACTTT
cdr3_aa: CASRERGAYNSPLHF

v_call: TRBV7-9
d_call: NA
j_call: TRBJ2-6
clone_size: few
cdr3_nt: TGTGCCAGCAGCTCTGGACGGAGCTCTGGGGCCAACGTCCTGACTTTC
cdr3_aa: CASSSGRSSGANVLTF

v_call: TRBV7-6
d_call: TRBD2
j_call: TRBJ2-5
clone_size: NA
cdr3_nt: TGTGCCAGCAGCTTTAAAGCTAGCGGGACTGAGACCCAGTACTTC
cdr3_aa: CASSFKASGTETQYF

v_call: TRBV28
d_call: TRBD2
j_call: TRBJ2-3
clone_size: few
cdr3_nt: TGTGCCAGCAGGTCTCTAGCGGGGGCCTTCCGTACGCAGTATTTT
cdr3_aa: CASRSLAGAFRTQYF

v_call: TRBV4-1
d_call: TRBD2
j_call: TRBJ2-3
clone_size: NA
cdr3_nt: TGCGCCAGCAGGCGGCTAGCGGGGATCAAGGATACGCAGTATTTT
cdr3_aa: CASRRLAGIKDTQYF

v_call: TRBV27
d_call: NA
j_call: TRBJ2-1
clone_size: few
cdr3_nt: TGTGCCAGCAGTTTCAAGGGCTCAACGGCGAGGGGCAATGAGCAGTTCTTC
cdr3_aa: CASSFKGSTARGNEQFF

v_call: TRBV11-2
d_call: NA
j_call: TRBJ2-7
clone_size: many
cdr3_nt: TGTGCCAGCAGCGCCACCAGGGTAGAGCAGTACTTC
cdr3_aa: CASSATRVEQYF

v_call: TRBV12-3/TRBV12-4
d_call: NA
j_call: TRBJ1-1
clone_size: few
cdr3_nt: TGTGCCAGCAGACCCTCGGGGGGGGCTGGCACTGAAGCTTTCTTT
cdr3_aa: CASRPSGGAGTEAFF